Sequencing of this TCR beta chain was carried out in a study of CD8 T cells in ankylosing spondylitis. Study findings and constraints: Earlier authors reported some of these motif variants in reactive arthritis synovial fluid and blood. A TCR beta motif made of 7 to 9 highly homologous variants seemed typical of ankylosing spondylitis blood.

This clonotype has ten or more counts. The antigen remains unidentified. Construction of TCR beta libraries was performed using quantitative 5'-RACE with molecular barcodes. From the 5' RACE reads, TCRdb called clonotypes with MiXCR, one entry per CDR3 protein. The table lists 250,000 or so distinct CDR3 sequences, 20% to 30% of them singletons. This sequence originates from a male donor with ankylosing spondylitis or in good health (not recorded which). The specimen sequenced was blood, either unsorted or a sorted T cell fraction (not recorded which).

The CDR3 region has the DNA TGTGCCAGCAGGAGGGGGCAGGGAGATACGCAGTATTTT. It specifies CASRRGQGDTQYF. This chain uses TRBV12-3 or TRBV12-4 with TRBJ2-3, with TRBD1 matching over 7 bases. The CDR3 is 13 amino acids. J was trimmed by 5 bases and V by 6 bases; bases with no gene match: 5.